Listed below are T cell receptor beta chains from one sample, sequenced in a study of identical twins. MiXCR was run by TCRdb on the 5' RACE reads, yielding one entry per CDR3 protein. The profile shows 200,000 to 250,000 distinct CDR3 sequences, approximately 8.3% of them singletons. These data were also filed under a second study, of yellow fever vaccine responses in identical twins.

The material sequenced was memory (CD45RO+) T cells sorted from blood. All receptors come from a young woman in good health. Both conserved end residues are part of each CDR3. The order of the fields is J gene, D gene, clone size, V gene, CDR3 DNA, CDR3 protein. D genes are given only for firm matches. The listing skips clone size in some rows; elsewhere it reads once, few, many or a size class.

TRBJ2-6 TRBD2 - TRBV5-1 TGCGCCAGCAGCTTGGGCCTAGCGGTTAGCTCTGGGGCCAACGTCCTGACTTTC CASSLGLAVSSGANVLTF
TRBJ1-2 - many TRBV20-1 TGCAGTGCTACCCTCGGGGGCTATGGCTACACCTTC CSATLGGYGYTF
TRBJ2-1 TRBD2 - TRBV3-1 TGTGCCAGCAGCCAAGATAGGGGCGGGAGGGCCAGAGATGAGCAGTTCTTC CASSQDRGGRARDEQFF
TRBJ2-1 TRBD2 few TRBV7-2 TGTGCCAGCAGCTTAATGACTAGCGGGACGCCTCAGCAGTTCTTC CASSLMTSGTPQQFF
TRBJ1-1 - - TRBV5-1 TGCGCCAGCGGCCTGGAGTACGGGTTTACTGAAGCTTTCTTT CASGLEYGFTEAFF
TRBJ2-5 - - TRBV20-1 TGCAGTGCTAGACCGGCCCAAGAGACCCAGTACTTC CSARPAQETQYF
TRBJ2-5 - many TRBV21-1 TGTGCCAGCAGCAAAGGCGGCAGGGGAAGCCAAGAGACCCAGTACTTC CASSKGGRGSQETQYF
TRBJ2-1 TRBD2 - TRBV20-1 TGCAGTGCTAGCGGGGGGGATTACAATGAGCAGTTCTTC CSASGGDYNEQFF
TRBJ2-7 TRBD1 many TRBV3-1 TGTGCCAGCAGCCACGATGACAGGGGCTACGAGCAGTACTTC CASSHDDRGYEQYF
TRBJ2-3 - few TRBV5-6 TGTGCCAGCAGCGAGCTAGCTACCCCGGGAGAGGCCACTAGCACAGATACGCAGTATTTT CASSELATPGEATSTDTQYF
TRBJ2-2 TRBD1 few TRBV7-9 TGTGCCAGCAGCCCGGGACAGTTCGGGACCGGGGAGCTGTTTTTT CASSPGQFGTGELFF
TRBJ1-1 - few TRBV6-5 TGTGCCAGCAGTTACACGCCAGGGGCAACTGAAGCTTTCTTT CASSYTPGATEAFF
TRBJ1-1 TRBD1 - TRBV28 TGTGCCAGCGTAATCGGGTTGACAGGGGGGACTGAAGCTTTCTTT CASVIGLTGGTEAFF
TRBJ2-2 - few TRBV30 TGTGCCTGGAGTGTAACAGTCGTATCGGGAGAGCTGTTTTTT CAWSVTVVSGELFF
TRBJ2-1 - - TRBV6-4 TGTGCCAGCAGTGGGGTCGGGGGAAGGTCGTTCTTC CASSGVGGRSFF
TRBJ2-5 - - TRBV7-3 TGTGCCTCTACCCGGGGCCTAGGGGAGACCCAGTACTTC CASTRGLGETQYF
TRBJ2-5 - few TRBV28 TGTGCCAGCAGTCCCCTATCTACAGAAGAGACCCAGTACTTC CASSPLSTEETQYF
TRBJ2-1 TRBD2 few TRBV6-1 TGTGCCAGCACAACTAGCGGGAATTACAATGAGCAGTTCTTC CASTTSGNYNEQFF
TRBJ2-2 - many TRBV6-1 TGTGCCAGCAGTCCTAGGAGGGGACGGCAGAACACCGGGGAGCTGTTTTTT CASSPRRGRQNTGELFF
TRBJ2-4 - - TRBV28 TGTGCCAGCAGTTACACCGGGGCAGGGGGGAACATTCAGTACTTC CASSYTGAGGNIQYF
TRBJ2-1 TRBD2 - TRBV9 TGTGCCAGCAGCGCCTGGACTAGCGGGGGCTTCAATGAGCAGTTCTTC CASSAWTSGGFNEQFF
TRBJ2-7 - - TRBV12-3/TRBV12-4 TGTGCCAGCACCCTCGGGGGAAGTGTCTACGAGCAGTACTTC CASTLGGSVYEQYF
TRBJ2-3 TRBD2 many TRBV11-2 TGTGCCAGCAGCTTATCGGGCGGGGGGGCTTTCGCAGATACGCAGTATTTT CASSLSGGGAFADTQYF
TRBJ2-7 TRBD1 - TRBV10-3 TGTGCCATCAGTGTCGGGACAGGGGTCTACGAGCAGTACTTC CAISVGTGVYEQYF
TRBJ1-6 - few TRBV11-2 TGTGCCAGCAGCTTAGATCCGCCTGGCGGCAGAGAAAATTCACCCCTCCACTTT CASSLDPPGGRENSPLHF
TRBJ2-1 - many TRBV15 TGTGCCACCAGCAGAGGAGCGGCTACCCCCTACAATGAGCAGTTCTTC CATSRGAATPYNEQFF
TRBJ1-6 TRBD1 - TRBV11-2 TGTGCCAGCAGCTTAAGATCCGGGACAGGGTATTATAATTCACCCCTCCACTTT CASSLRSGTGYYNSPLHF
TRBJ2-7 TRBD1 few TRBV4-2 TGTGCCAGCAGCCAGGAGGGACAGGAGTCCTACGAGCAGTACTTC CASSQEGQESYEQYF
TRBJ1-1 - few TRBV29-1 TGCAGCGCCGCGGAGGGTGCGGCTGAAGCTTTCTTT CSAAEGAAEAFF
TRBJ1-6 TRBD1 - TRBV9 TGTGCCAGCAGCGCTACCTCAGGGGGGGCGCCCCTTTCACCCCTCCACTTT CASSATSGGAPLSPLHF
TRBJ2-7 TRBD1 - TRBV3-1 TGTGCCAGCAGCCCGGGACAGGGACATATTTACGAGCAGTACTTC CASSPGQGHIYEQYF
TRBJ2-1 TRBD2 few TRBV5-1 TGCGCCAGCAGCCCATCGACTAGCGGGGGCACTGGCTTGGGGTACAATGAGCAGTTCTTC CASSPSTSGGTGLGYNEQFF
TRBJ1-2 - few TRBV28 TGTGCCAGCAGTTTGAGTAGGCCCAGCGGGGGCTACACCTTC CASSLSRPSGGYTF
TRBJ1-6 - few TRBV20-1 TGCAGTGCTAGAGATCGCGGCGGGAATTCACCCCTCCACTTT CSARDRGGNSPLHF
TRBJ1-4 TRBD1 - TRBV25-1 TGTGCCAGCAGTGAACTTGGGACAGGCAAACTGTTTTTT CASSELGTGKLFF
TRBJ2-7 TRBD1 - TRBV7-8 TGTGCCAGCAGCTCGACAGGGGCCTACGAGCAGTACTTC CASSSTGAYEQYF
TRBJ2-2 TRBD1 many TRBV27 TGTGCCAGCAGTAGGGGACAGAACCCGAACACCGGGGAGCTGTTTTTT CASSRGQNPNTGELFF
TRBJ2-1 - many TRBV6-2/TRBV6-3 TGTGCCAGCAGTTACTGGGAGGATACGCAGTTCTTC CASSYWEDTQFF
TRBJ1-2 - many TRBV19 TGTGCCAGTACCCCGACGTTGACAGCCCGCAAAATACACTACACCTTC CASTPTLTARKIHYTF
TRBJ1-5 - - TRBV28 TGTGCCAGCAGTCCCAGCGGGAGTCAGCCCCAGCATTTT CASSPSGSQPQHF
TRBJ1-1 - - TRBV12-3/TRBV12-4 TGTGCCAGCAGTTTAGTACTACCCACGAACACTGAAGCTTTCTTT CASSLVLPTNTEAFF
TRBJ2-5 - few TRBV9 TGTGCCAGCAGCGCCCGCCCTCTCCGGGAAGAGACCCAGTACTTC CASSARPLREETQYF
TRBJ2-1 - - TRBV4-3 TGCGCCAGCAGCCAAGAGTTTTTGAGTTACAATGAGCAGTTCTTC CASSQEFLSYNEQFF
TRBJ2-5 - many TRBV6-2/TRBV6-3 TGTGCCAGCAGCCTAGGTCCTCCGGCGGCCCAGTACTTC CASSLGPPAAQYF
TRBJ1-1 - - TRBV5-1 TGCGCCAGCAGCTTCCAGGGCGGAAACACTGAAGCTTTCTTT CASSFQGGNTEAFF
TRBJ2-2 - - TRBV4-2 TGTGCCAGCAGCCAAGAGGGGGGCGGGACCGGGGAGCTGTTTTTT CASSQEGGGTGELFF
TRBJ2-1 - - TRBV12-3/TRBV12-4 TGTGCCAGCAGTCCGAGTGACCCTACGACGAATGAGCAGTTCTTC CASSPSDPTTNEQFF
TRBJ2-3 - - TRBV7-2 TGTGCCAGCAGTCAAAAGGGGTCAGCAGATACGCAGTATTTT CASSQKGSADTQYF
TRBJ2-3 TRBD2 few TRBV7-8 TGTGCCAGCAGCTTAGTCTTAGCGGGAGGTGGGTCAGATACGCAGTATTTT CASSLVLAGGGSDTQYF
TRBJ1-5 - many TRBV28 TGTGCCAGCAGCCAAAGCCGCACAGGGTTGAAGCCCCAGCATTTT CASSQSRTGLKPQHF
TRBJ2-3 - many TRBV7-9 TGTGCCAGCAGCTACGGAGGGACAGAAACAGATACGCAGTATTTT CASSYGGTETDTQYF
TRBJ1-1 - - TRBV7-9 TGTGCCAGCAGCCCCCCGACTGCTCGCCCTGAAGCTTTCTTT CASSPPTARPEAFF
TRBJ1-1 - many TRBV4-3 TGCGCCAGCAGCCCTCAAGGAGGGCTGAACACTGAAGCTTTCTTT CASSPQGGLNTEAFF
TRBJ2-7 TRBD2 - TRBV10-3 TGTGCCATCAGTGAGTCCGGGAGGGGCGGGCAGTACTTC CAISESGRGGQYF
TRBJ1-3 - many TRBV5-1 TGCGCCAGCAGCTTGGAGTCTGGAAACACCATATATTTT CASSLESGNTIYF
TRBJ1-1 - few TRBV3-1 TGTGCCAGCAGCCAAGAACCAGGGCTAAGCGCTGAAGCTTTCTTT CASSQEPGLSAEAFF
TRBJ2-7 - few TRBV28 TGTGCCAGCAGTTTAAGGCAGGGCGAGCAGTACTTC CASSLRQGEQYF
TRBJ2-3 TRBD2 many TRBV29-1 TGCAGCGTTGCGCCTAGCGGGGGTACGCAGTATTTT CSVAPSGGTQYF
TRBJ2-3 - - TRBV20-1 TGCAGTGCTGCAAGTCCGGGAACCTCTAGCACAGATACGCAGTATTTT CSAASPGTSSTDTQYF
TRBJ2-1 - many TRBV5-1 TGCGCCAGCAGCTCCCTGGGGGGATCCTACAATGAGCAGTTCTTC CASSSLGGSYNEQFF